This T cell receptor (beta chain) emerged from a study of shared clonotypes between healthy human individuals (TCRdb year 2020). Concerning the study at large: Two women and three men aged 18 to 49 years were included in the cohort. For each donor, CD4 naive and CD4 memory were each given three plates, CD8 naive was given two plates, and CD8 memory was given one plate. Blood TCR repertoires of five healthy adults were deeply sequenced to estimate repertoire size and the extent of clonotype sharing between individuals. To increase sequencing depth and limit assay-specific biases, different laboratories used diverse techniques to prepare libraries and sequence TCR repertoires. Per donor, leukapheresis produced somewhere between about 0.94 and 9 billion PBMCs.

Using the deep immunoSEQ assay, TCR CDR3 regions were amplified from genomic DNA by multiplex PCR. Extracted genomic DNA from each cell subset was distributed evenly across all wells of several immunoSEQ 96-well plates, and each plate was treated as a replicate. For sorted subsets, roughly 200 ng of genomic DNA, equivalent to around 31,000 T cell genomes, went into each replicate PCR. Purified libraries were measured with a Qubit 3.0 fluorometer, size-checked on a Bioanalyzer 2100, and measured again with the KAPA Library Quantification kit. Each immunoSEQ 96-well plate was sequenced on its own single-read 150-cycle Illumina NextSeq 550 flow cell. Per the authors' processing: Because the immunoSEQ output included only junctional sequences and no quality scores, the filtering could not be the same as the filtering used for full-length reads. Sequences were annotated with PyIR, a Python wrapper for IgBLAST v1.9, and V/J genes and CDR3 were assigned using IMGT germline references. Reads were removed for weak V/J assignments (E-value above 1e-6), missing CDR3, stop codons, out-of-frame junctions, or ambiguous translated residues. V3J clonotypes were defined by identical inferred V gene, J gene, and CDR3 amino acid sequence. Percentage overlap between repertoires was computed as shared unique clonotypes divided by the size of the smaller repertoire. Three approaches were used to assess repertoire richness: RTK rarefaction, the Chao1 estimator, and Recon v2.1 estimates of unobserved clonotypes. Generation probabilities were computed with OLGA for all TCRbeta clonotypes obtained by the gDNA method from several donors. Entries here come from immuneACCESS through TCRdb and include only in-frame sequences with V and J called. Some clones fail to appear in such tables; in the studies checked, an unresolved V gene covers under half of the shortfall, and the cause of the remainder is unknown. D and trimming come from the DNA, and the V and J calls and clone size come from that table. The sample yields about 2.2 million clones; around 93% were counted once. The top ten constitute about 1.7% of the sample.

CD8 naive samples were CD45RO-negative cells positively selected for CCR7, giving a CD45RA+CCR7+ population that excluded TemRA cells. Donors were healthy HIV-negative adults with no recently reported acute infections or vaccinations. Only Caucasian adults living in Nashville, Tennessee, USA were represented among the donors. Blood was collected by leukapheresis, and PBMCs were isolated by Ficoll-Histopaque density gradient centrifugation and then cryopreserved in liquid nitrogen vapor phase. Analytical flow cytometry was used to check the purity and quantity of each magnetically sorted T cell population. Genomic DNA was isolated from every sorted fraction and measured by UV absorbance on a Nanodrop 2000c. Spanning cysteine to phenylalanine, the CDR3 consists of 13 amino acids. Just CDR3 DNA is preserved here, 39 bases in frame from base 1. Taken from the germline V gene (reference sequence), the CDR1 and CDR2 loops are SGHNT and YYREEE. V is reduced by 5 bases and J by 3 bases, leaving a spacing of 9 bases between them.

Findings and caveats that apply to the study as a whole: Sampling was restricted to blood, and TCR repertoires in tissues likely differ from the TCR repertoires found in blood. Naive subsets generally had larger estimated clonotype richness than memory subsets did. Compared with non-shared clonotypes, clonotypes shared by all four sorted-subset donors had higher generation probabilities. The small number of donors limited the genetic and exposure-history diversity represented. Even with the large sequencing depth, rarefaction of the sorted-subset datasets indicated that sequencing was incomplete. Across a handful of donors, approximately 5% of naive CD4, 3.5% of naive CD8, approximately 2.5% of memory CD4, and approximately 0.4% of memory CD8 clonotypes were shared. Pairwise subsampling led to the expectation that sequencing depth would affect the degree of clonotype sharing among donors.

A remark on this clone: The target of this receptor is not known. Per-base qualities were not stored, and no clone one base away is much larger.

The chain couples TRBV5-4 to TRBJ2-1, with TRBD1 tentatively as D gene (5 bases match). This receptor was obtained from a man younger than 35 in good health. Some clones in this sample may be carry-over from other donors' samples. The sequenced material came from naive CD8+ T cells from PBMCs. This specimen's cell subset or site label, interpreted: CD45RA+CCR7+. For the CDR3, the sequence is CASRAGHYNEQFF. The DNA reads TGTGCCAGCAGGGCCGGACACTACAATGAGCAGTTCTTC.